A single sample is the source of the 24 T cell receptor beta chains below, sequenced in a study of cytomegalovirus exposure and HLA in healthy donors. Use of 60 Vbeta and 13 Jbeta primers characterized the PCR. The repertoire was sequenced with immunoSEQ multiplex PCR; TCRdb's copy has only in-frame clones and lacks some. The table has about 160,000 clones, about 72% seen once. Specimen: PBMCs. The origin of the receptors is a man aged 60 to 69 in good health and CMV-seronegative.

This clone was counted between two and nine times. This chain connects TRBV4-3 to TRBJ2-5, with a possible D match to TRBD2 (6 bases). With 4 bases removed from V and 4 bases from J, the gap between germline ends came to 13 bases. CDR1 and CDR2 (germline): LGHNA, YSLEER. The CDR3 is made up of 14 amino acids. The CDR3 here is CASSLSASVETQYF. The CDR3 nucleotides are TGCGCCAGCAGCCTATCGGCTAGCGTAGAGACCCAGTACTTC.

This rearrangement joins TRBV19 to TRBJ2-1; a weak D match, TRBD2 (7 bases). Germline V gives CDR1 LNHDA, CDR2 SQIVND (reference sequence). V lost 5 bases to trimming and J lost 8 bases, with 22 bases between them. This CDR3 is 16 amino acids long. The CDR3 loop reads CASSSPWGGVGDEQFF. The CDR3 DNA reads TGTGCCAGTAGTTCACCGTGGGGGGGCGTCGGCGATGAGCAGTTCTTC.

The chain has TRBV19 and TRBJ2-3, with a tentative D call TRBD2 (6 bases). Germline CDR1 is LNHDA and CDR2 is SQIVND (reference sequence). The CDR3 is made up of 13 amino acids. V was shortened by 8 bases and J by 6 bases, with 15 bases between the two germline ends. The DNA of the CDR3 is TGTGCCAGTCGGTTCCAGGGAGGTGATACGCAGTATTTT. Protein product: CASRFQGGDTQYF. Using reference TRBV19 and TRBJ2-3 for the parts outside the CDR3, the full variable domain is DGGITQSPKYLFRKEGQNVTLSCEQNLNHDAMYWYRQDPGQGLRLIYYSQIVNDFQKGDIAEGYSVSREKKESFPLTVTSAQKNPTAFYLCASRFQGGDTQYFGPGTRLTVL.

The J gene is TRBJ2-7, the V gene TRBV27; D unclear. This CDR3 has 11 amino acids. Germline values: CDR1 MNHEY, CDR2 SMNVEV (reference sequence). V was trimmed by 5 bases and J by 3 bases, leaving 5 bases between them. The CDR3 sequence is CASSPRYEQYF. CDR3 bases: TGTGCCAGCAGTCCCCGCTACGAGCAGTACTTC.

The V call is TRBV15, the J call TRBJ1-1; tentative D call: TRBD1 (5 bases). Germline V lookup: CDR1 LNHNV, CDR2 YYDKDF (reference sequence). CDR3 length equals 16 residues. Trimming shortened V by 0 bases and J by 10 bases, and 21 bases separated the two germline ends. CDR3 protein: CATSRDVATGELAAFF. The CDR3 bases are TGTGCCACCAGCAGAGATGTAGCAACAGGTGAATTGGCAGCTTTCTTT.

This clone has only a few counts. The chain recombines TRBV28 with TRBJ2-1, with TRBD2 identical over 14 bases. The germline V gene encodes CDR1 MDHEN and CDR2 SYDVKM. The V gene end was trimmed by 4 bases and the J gene end by 12 bases; junction bases not matched to a gene: 5. This CDR3 is built from 14 residues. The CDR3 nucleotides are TGTGCCAGCAGTTCAGGACTAGCGGGGGGACGGCAGTTCTTC. Its translation: CASSSGLAGGRQFF.

The chain joins TRBV5-5 to TRBJ1-2, with D possibly TRBD1 on 5 matching bases. V lost 0 bases, J lost 4 bases, and 13 bases lay in between. Per the germline V gene, CDR1 is SGHKS and CDR2 is YYEKEE (reference sequence). This CDR3 has 15 residues. CDR3 DNA sequence: TGTGCCAGCAGCTTGGGTGTCGGGGGGGGCTATGGCTACACCTTC. It specifies CASSLGVGGGYGYTF.

Only a few counts were recorded for this clone. The chain joins TRBV4-2 to TRBJ1-1; D is ambiguous. Germline V gives CDR1 LGHNA, CDR2 YNFKEQ. Deletions cut 1 base from V and 0 bases from J, with 9 bases between. The length of the CDR3 is 15 residues. The CDR3 sequence: CASSQVAPMNTEAFF. The CDR3 nucleotides are TGTGCCAGCAGCCAAGTAGCGCCCATGAACACTGAAGCTTTCTTT.

This clone was counted a few times. The rearrangement links TRBV4-3 to TRBJ1-2; D ambiguous. Trimming shortened V by 3 bases and J by 7 bases, and 18 bases separated the two germline ends. The CDR3 is 15 residues long. Germline V CDR1 and CDR2: LGHNA, YSLEER. The CDR3 sequence is CASSQTTTEVIGYTF. In nucleotides, the CDR3 is TGCGCCAGCAGCCAGACTACGACCGAGGTAATTGGCTACACCTTC.

DNA for the CDR3: TGCGCCAGCAGCCAAGAAGGCAGGCCGGGCAATCAGCCCCAGCATTTT. Protein sequence: CASSQEGRPGNQPQHF. The chain links TRBV4-3 to TRBJ1-5; D is unclear. Trimming shortened V by 0 bases and J by 2 bases, and 11 bases separated the two germline ends. CDR1 and CDR2 from the germline V gene are LGHNA and YSLEER. The CDR3 totals 16 residues.

The chain couples TRBV5-1 to TRBJ2-7, with 11 bases identical to TRBD2. The junction had 5 bases not matched to a gene; V was cut back by 3 bases and J by 0 bases. This CDR3 region has 16 residues. CDR1 and CDR2 from the germline V gene are SGHRS and YFSETQ. In nucleotides, the CDR3 is TGCGCCAGCAGCTCCCTTACTAGCGGGGGCTCCTACGAGCAGTACTTC. This sequence encodes CASSSLTSGGSYEQYF.

V is TRBV27 and J is TRBJ2-7, with 7 bases identical to TRBD1. This CDR3 region has 14 residues. V trimming: 1 base; J trimming: 3 bases; junction bases outside the gene matches: 3. Germline V gene lookup returns CDR1 MNHEY and CDR2 SMNVEV (reference sequence). CDR3 nucleotides: TGTGCCAGCAGTTTATTAGGGACAGACTACGAGCAGTACTTC. This translates into CASSLLGTDYEQYF.

This chain links TRBV5-6 with TRBJ2-7; TRBD1 is a possible D gene (5 bases). Trimming removed 0 bases from V and 7 bases from J, with 14 bases in between. Germline CDR1 is SGHDT and CDR2 is YYEEEE. The CDR3 loop spans 14 amino acids. CDR3 sequence reads: CASSLGAGPSEQYF. DNA of the CDR3: TGTGCCAGCAGCTTGGGAGCAGGGCCGAGTGAGCAGTACTTC.

V is TRBV2 and J is TRBJ2-1; 10 nucleotides align to TRBD1. The CDR3 sequence is 15 residues long. J was trimmed by 9 bases and V by 5 bases; bases with no gene match: 10. The germline CDR1 and CDR2 sequences are SNHLY and FYNNEI. The CDR3 nucleotides read TGTGCCAGCAGTCCCGGGACAGGGGCTCCCGGTGAGCAGTTCTTC. Protein product: CASSPGTGAPGEQFF.

The rearrangement joins TRBV30 to TRBJ1-5; TRBD1 matches 9 bases. With 5 bases clipped from V and 5 bases from J, the junction kept 4 bases outside the gene matches. Looked up from germline, CDR1 is GTSNPN and CDR2 is SVGIG (reference sequence). The CDR3 runs 13 residues. This CDR3 is CAWGQGKDQPQHF. DNA for the CDR3: TGTGCCTGGGGACAGGGGAAGGATCAGCCCCAGCATTTT.

This clone has just a few counts. J is TRBJ1-5 and V is TRBV29-1; TRBD1 matches at 7 bases. The V gene end was trimmed by 6 bases and the J gene end by 5 bases; junction bases not matched to a gene: 7. Germline-derived CDR1 and CDR2 are SQVTM and ANQGSEA. The CDR3 runs 13 residues. In DNA, the CDR3 is TGCAGCGTGGGAGACAGGGTAGATCAGCCCCAGCATTTT. This encodes CSVGDRVDQPQHF. Looking up the rest from reference TRBV29-1 and TRBJ1-5 gives the full variable domain: SAVISQKPSRDICQRGTSLTIQCQVDSQVTMMFWYRQQPGQSLTLIATANQGSEATYESGFVIDKFPISRPNLTFSTLTVSNMSPEDSSIYLCSVGDRVDQPQHFGDGTRLSIL.

V usage is TRBV27 and J usage is TRBJ1-1, with TRBD1 matching over 9 bases. Germline lookup yields CDR1 MNHEY and CDR2 SMNVEV (reference sequence). V dropped 5 bases and J dropped 8; count of bases not matched to a gene: 12. The CDR3 contains 15 residues. CDR3 sequence (DNA): TGTGCCAGCAGTAGCACGGACAGGGGAGTCATAGAAGCTTTCTTT. Protein sequence: CASSSTDRGVIEAFF.

This CDR3 is CASSQTGDNYGYTF. CDR3 in DNA: TGTGCCAGCAGCCAAACAGGGGATAACTATGGCTACACCTTC. V gene TRBV5-4 combines with J gene TRBJ1-2; TRBD1 matches 7 bases. J was trimmed by 1 base and V by 4 bases; bases with no gene match: 4. Germline loops: CDR1 SGHNT, CDR2 YYREEE (reference sequence). CDR3 length: 14 residues. The entire variable domain, with the rest obtained from reference TRBV5-4 and TRBJ1-2, is as follows: ETGVTQSPTHLIKTRGQQVTLRCSSQSGHNTVSWYQQALGQGPQFIFQYYREEENGRGNFPPRFSGLQFPNYSSELNVNALELDDSALYLCASSQTGDNYGYTFGSGTRLTVV.

This chain joins TRBV10-3 and TRBJ2-3; weak D call: TRBD1 (6 bases). The CDR3 contains 12 residues. With 6 bases removed from V and 4 bases from J, the gap between germline ends came to 8 bases. Germline V lookup: CDR1 ENHRY, CDR2 SYGVKD. In DNA, the CDR3 is TGTGCCATCAGCGCAGGGGCAGATACGCAGTATTTT. This gives the protein CAISAGADTQYF.

The V gene is TRBV7-2, the J gene TRBJ1-1, with a possible D match to TRBD1 (6 bases). Trimming stripped 1 base from V and 6 bases from J, with 12 bases between. The CDR3 loop spans 14 amino acids. Germline CDR1 is SGHTA and CDR2 is FQGNSA. CDR3 sequence reads: CASSLVAGAAEAFF. As DNA, the CDR3 is TGTGCCAGCAGCTTAGTAGCGGGGGCCGCTGAAGCTTTCTTT.

The chain carries TRBV5-1 and TRBJ1-2; D ambiguous. CDR1 SGHRS and CDR2 YFSETQ come from the germline V gene. Trimming stripped 1 base from V and 6 bases from J, with 7 bases between. There are 12 residues in the CDR3. CDR3 in amino acids: CASSLSGHGYTF. CDR3 nucleotide sequence: TGCGCCAGCAGCTTGTCAGGTCATGGCTACACCTTC.

The V gene is TRBV7-9, the J gene TRBJ1-2, with 12 bases fitting TRBD1. Germline V lookup: CDR1 SEHNR, CDR2 FQNEAQ (reference sequence). This CDR3 has 18 residues. The J segment lost 3 bases and the V segment lost 2 bases, leaving 10 bases of the junction unmatched. CDR3 DNA sequence: TGTGCCAGCAGCTTAAGGCGTGGGACAGGGGGCGAGGACTATGGCTACACCTTC. Its translation: CASSLRRGTGGEDYGYTF.

V usage is TRBV4-2 and J usage is TRBJ1-1; 11 nucleotides agree with TRBD1. The CDR3 loop spans 18 amino acids. Per the germline V gene, CDR1 is LGHNA and CDR2 is YNFKEQ. The ends lost 1 base at V and 0 bases at J; junction bases unmatched: 7. The CDR3 spells CASSQARTGGDMNTEAFF. The CDR3 nucleotides read TGTGCCAGCAGCCAAGCACGGACAGGGGGCGACATGAACACTGAAGCTTTCTTT.

The genes are TRBV5-1 and TRBJ2-3; 8 positions agree with TRBD2. J lost 2 bases, V lost 0 bases, and 8 bases had no gene match. This CDR3 region has 17 residues. Germline assignment: CDR1 SGHRS and CDR2 YFSETQ. The CDR3 sequence: CASSLAWRGAITDTQYF. DNA for the CDR3: TGCGCCAGCAGCTTGGCCTGGCGGGGGGCGATCACAGATACGCAGTATTTT.